Listed below are T cell receptor beta chains from one sample, sequenced in a study of T cells in Graves' hyperthyroidism and ophthalmopathy. MiXCR was run by TCRdb on the multiplex PCR reads, yielding one entry per CDR3 protein. The sample contains around 600,000 distinct CDR3 sequences, about a sixth of which appear only once. Sequencing input: blood. The receptors originated from a woman aged 40 to 50 with Graves' ophthalmopathy. Each CDR3 is given with its conserved first and last residue. A D gene is named only where the DNA matches it firmly. Size is omitted from some rows. Given values are once, few, many or a class for expanded clones.

clone size: .; V gene: TRBV12-3/TRBV12-4; D gene: TRBD1; J gene: TRBJ2-4; CDR3 protein: CASRGDRAKNIQYF; CDR3 DNA: TGTGCCAGCAGGGGGGACAGAGCCAAAAACATTCAGTACTTC
clone size: many; V gene: TRBV12-3/TRBV12-4; D gene: .; J gene: TRBJ2-1; CDR3 protein: CASGHPQIYNEQFF; CDR3 DNA: TGTGCCAGCGGCCACCCCCAGATCTACAATGAGCAGTTCTTC
clone size: few; V gene: TRBV6-1; D gene: TRBD1; J gene: TRBJ1-1; CDR3 protein: CASKRQGAGGEAFF; CDR3 DNA: TGTGCCAGCAAAAGACAGGGGGCGGGCGGTGAAGCTTTCTTT
clone size: .; V gene: TRBV3-1; D gene: TRBD2; J gene: TRBJ2-1; CDR3 protein: CASSQTSAYNEQFF; CDR3 DNA: TGTGCCAGCAGCCAAACTAGCGCCTACAATGAGCAGTTCTTC
clone size: .; V gene: TRBV4-1; D gene: TRBD1; J gene: TRBJ1-1; CDR3 protein: CASSQGTGRMNTEAFF; CDR3 DNA: TGCGCCAGCAGCCAAGGGACAGGCCGCATGAACACTGAAGCTTTCTTT
clone size: many; V gene: TRBV6-6; D gene: TRBD2; J gene: TRBJ2-5; CDR3 protein: CASSYSRTSGVETQYF; CDR3 DNA: TGTGCCAGCAGTTACTCCCGGACTAGCGGAGTAGAGACCCAGTACTTC
clone size: few; V gene: TRBV10-3; D gene: .; J gene: TRBJ2-4; CDR3 protein: CAISEGSGNIQYF; CDR3 DNA: TGTGCCATCAGTGAGGGGTCGGGGAACATTCAGTACTTC
clone size: many; V gene: TRBV3-1; D gene: TRBD2; J gene: TRBJ2-3; CDR3 protein: CASSLMREGLADTQYF; CDR3 DNA: TGTGCCAGCAGCCTCATGCGGGAGGGCCTCGCAGATACGCAGTATTTT
clone size: once; V gene: TRBV19; D gene: TRBD1; J gene: TRBJ1-6; CDR3 protein: CASSGQGGDSPPHF; CDR3 DNA: TGTGCCAGTAGTGGACAGGGGGGGGATTCACCCCCCCACTTT
clone size: many; V gene: TRBV5-4; D gene: .; J gene: TRBJ2-3; CDR3 protein: CASNTDRFTDTQYF; CDR3 DNA: TGTGCCAGCAACACCGACAGGTTTACAGATACGCAGTATTTT
clone size: many; V gene: TRBV6-1; D gene: TRBD2; J gene: TRBJ2-4; CDR3 protein: CASSWTSGNKNIQYF; CDR3 DNA: TGTGCCAGCAGCTGGACTAGCGGAAACAAAAACATTCAGTACTTC
clone size: .; V gene: TRBV28; D gene: .; J gene: TRBJ2-6; CDR3 protein: CATLAAPGANVLTF; CDR3 DNA: TGTGCCACCCTAGCAGCCCCTGGGGCCAACGTCCTGACTTTC
clone size: few; V gene: TRBV7-6; D gene: TRBD1; J gene: TRBJ2-2; CDR3 protein: CASSLVSPTGGAMTGELFF; CDR3 DNA: TGTGCCAGCAGCTTAGTTTCCCCGACAGGGGGCGCGATGACCGGGGAGCTGTTTTTT
clone size: many; V gene: TRBV30; D gene: .; J gene: TRBJ2-7; CDR3 protein: CAWSVGGDNEQYF; CDR3 DNA: TGTGCCTGGAGTGTAGGGGGAGACAACGAGCAGTACTTC
clone size: many; V gene: TRBV30; D gene: .; J gene: TRBJ2-1; CDR3 protein: CAWKNPNKDEQFF; CDR3 DNA: TGTGCCTGGAAAAACCCAAACAAAGATGAGCAGTTCTTC
clone size: many; V gene: TRBV28; D gene: .; J gene: TRBJ2-7; CDR3 protein: CASSFSTGRSSYEQYF; CDR3 DNA: TGTGCCAGCAGTTTTTCTACGGGAAGGAGCTCCTACGAGCAGTACTTC
clone size: few; V gene: TRBV9; D gene: TRBD2; J gene: TRBJ2-2; CDR3 protein: CASSVELARTGELFF; CDR3 DNA: TGTGCCAGCAGCGTAGAACTAGCGCGCACCGGGGAGCTGTTTTTT
clone size: once; V gene: TRBV20-1; D gene: TRBD1; J gene: TRBJ1-3; CDR3 protein: CSAPTGNSGNTIYF; CDR3 DNA: TGCAGTGCTCCGACAGGGAACTCTGGAAACACCATATATTTT
clone size: many; V gene: TRBV7-6; D gene: .; J gene: TRBJ2-3; CDR3 protein: CASSSSGPTDTQYF; CDR3 DNA: TGTGCCAGCAGCTCCTCGGGACCCACAGATACGCAGTATTTT
clone size: many; V gene: TRBV11-2; D gene: .; J gene: TRBJ2-2; CDR3 protein: CASTEVRNTGELFF; CDR3 DNA: TGTGCCAGTACCGAAGTGAGGAACACCGGGGAGCTGTTTTTT
clone size: many; V gene: TRBV28; D gene: TRBD1; J gene: TRBJ1-5; CDR3 protein: CASTLVTGGNQPQHF; CDR3 DNA: TGTGCCAGCACCCTCGTGACAGGGGGAAATCAGCCCCAGCATTTT
clone size: many; V gene: TRBV2; D gene: TRBD1; J gene: TRBJ2-7; CDR3 protein: CASRKRQGPKDEQYF; CDR3 DNA: TGTGCCAGCAGGAAGAGACAGGGGCCTAAAGACGAGCAGTACTTC
clone size: .; V gene: TRBV15; D gene: TRBD1; J gene: TRBJ2-3; CDR3 protein: CATSRGDRSPDTQYF; CDR3 DNA: TGTGCCACCAGCAGAGGGGACAGGTCCCCAGATACGCAGTATTTT
clone size: many; V gene: TRBV30; D gene: .; J gene: TRBJ1-1; CDR3 protein: CAWGWYAEAFF; CDR3 DNA: TGTGCCTGGGGGTGGTACGCTGAAGCTTTCTTT
clone size: .; V gene: TRBV7-9; D gene: TRBD2; J gene: TRBJ2-5; CDR3 protein: CASSWGGLEQETQYF; CDR3 DNA: TGTGCCAGCAGCTGGGGGGGACTTGAACAAGAGACCCAGTACTTC
clone size: .; V gene: TRBV6-1; D gene: .; J gene: TRBJ2-3; CDR3 protein: CAISESGGGLGTDTQYF; CDR3 DNA: TGTGCCATCAGTGAGTCGGGCGGGGGCCTCGGGACAGATACGCAGTATTTT
clone size: many; V gene: TRBV20-1; D gene: TRBD1; J gene: TRBJ1-2; CDR3 protein: CSAPPGQNYGYTF; CDR3 DNA: TGCAGTGCTCCTCCGGGACAGAACTATGGCTACACCTTC
clone size: .; V gene: TRBV20-1; D gene: .; J gene: TRBJ1-3; CDR3 protein: CSARDPDAAFSGNTIYF; CDR3 DNA: TGCAGTGCTAGAGATCCCGACGCGGCCTTCTCTGGAAACACCATATATTTT
clone size: few; V gene: TRBV6-1; D gene: .; J gene: TRBJ1-6; CDR3 protein: CASSEGEQSPLHF; CDR3 DNA: TGTGCCAGCAGTGAAGGGGAACAATCACCCCTCCACTTT
clone size: .; V gene: TRBV5-1; D gene: TRBD2; J gene: TRBJ2-1; CDR3 protein: CASSLLAGFNNEQFF; CDR3 DNA: TGCGCCAGCAGCTTACTAGCGGGGTTTAACAATGAGCAGTTCTTC
clone size: .; V gene: TRBV6-1; D gene: .; J gene: TRBJ1-4; CDR3 protein: CASKPPTDINEKLFF; CDR3 DNA: TGTGCCAGCAAACCCCCGACAGACATTAATGAAAAACTGTTTTTT
clone size: many; V gene: TRBV5-1; D gene: .; J gene: TRBJ2-5; CDR3 protein: CASSLSSQETQYF; CDR3 DNA: TGTGCCAGCAGCTTATCCAGCCAAGAGACCCAGTACTTC
clone size: many; V gene: TRBV3-1; D gene: TRBD2; J gene: TRBJ2-1; CDR3 protein: CASSQVTTSGPYNEQFF; CDR3 DNA: TGTGCCAGCAGCCAAGTCACGACTAGCGGGCCCTACAATGAGCAGTTCTTC
clone size: many; V gene: TRBV2; D gene: TRBD1; J gene: TRBJ1-2; CDR3 protein: CASSDQGEDYGYTF; CDR3 DNA: TGTGCCAGCAGTGATCAGGGGGAGGACTATGGCTACACCTTC